This TCR beta chain was documented in a study of shared clonotypes between healthy human individuals. Notes on this clone: The target antigen is unknown.

This CDR3 has 14 residues. CDR1 MRHNA and CDR2 SNTAGT come from the germline V gene. V shed 3 bases and J shed 1 base, with 10 bases lying between them. Generated by immunoSEQ multiplex PCR, the TCRdb table keeps only in-frame clones and is missing some. The profile covers around 1.6 million clones, with nearly 99% appearing a single time and less than 0.55% taken by the ten largest. Study-wide results and limits: Genetic and exposure-history diversity was limited by the few donors.

The material sequenced was naive CD4+ T cells sorted from blood. The sample's subset: CD45RA+ positively selected. The sequence derives from a man aged 25 to 40 in good health. The chain uses TRBV6-4 and TRBJ2-7; D is undetermined. The CDR3 DNA reads as TGTGCCAGCAGTGATAAAAGAGTTTCCTACGAGCAGTACTTC. Its translation is CASSDKRVSYEQYF.